This T cell receptor (beta chain) was sequenced during a study of pediatric ulcerative colitis. Whole-study findings and limits: A couple of patients' blood samples yielded substantially fewer templates. In rectum, acute severe colitis had expanded clones and less diversity.

During colonoscopy, one to two rectal pinch biopsies were collected. The CDR3 is 14 amino acids. V was pared by 1 base and J by 8 bases, with 13 bases between. Germline assignment: CDR1 SGHTS and CDR2 YDEGEE. Repertoires were generated with immunoSEQ multiplex PCR, while TCRdb's copy carries only in-frame clones and drops some. The sample holds 30,000 to 35,000 clones, 80% to 85% seen once. This clone showed up just once. Its antigen remains unidentified. This TCR came from a boy younger than 18 with mild ulcerative colitis. This chain joins TRBV5-8 and TRBJ2-1; no definite D call. The sample comprised gut tissue. This CDR3 reads CASSLYVTNHEQFF. The CDR3 bases are TGTGCCAGCAGCTTGTATGTTACTAACCATGAGCAGTTCTTC.